Listed below are T cell receptor beta chains from one sample, sequenced in a study of CD8+CD57+ T cells in acquired aplastic anemia. Using its own MiXCR run on the reads, TCRdb lists one record per CDR3 protein. The table has over 100,000 distinct CDR3 sequences, 41% seen once. Sequencing was done on a sample of sorted CD4+, CD8+, or CD8+CD57+ T cells (not recorded which) from PBMCs. The source is a human donor in good health, serving as a control. Both conserved end residues are part of each CDR3. D genes are given only for firm matches. Size is stated for part of the rows, as once, few or many counts, or as a class when the clone is expanded.

abundance	d_gene	len	v_gene	j_gene	CDR3aa	CDR3nt
once	TRBD2	15	TRBV10-2	TRBJ2-3	CASTSEGLAQDTQYF	TGCGCCAGCACCTCAGAGGGACTAGCTCAAGATACGCAGTATTTT
many	NA	15	TRBV24-1	TRBJ2-3	CTTSDFTGSGYTQYF	TGTACCACCAGTGATTTTACCGGGAGCGGGTATACGCAGTATTTT
NA	NA	13	TRBV16	TRBJ1-1	CASSQGTNRGAFF	TGTGCCAGCAGCCAGGGTACAAACCGAGGCGCTTTCTTT
many	TRBD1	15	TRBV4-2	TRBJ1-6	CASSSTGSYNSPLHF	TGTGCCAGCAGCTCGACAGGGTCCTATAATTCACCCCTCCACTTT
few	TRBD2	15	TRBV6-1	TRBJ2-1	CASTGTSGSFNEQFF	TGTGCCAGCACCGGGACTAGCGGGAGTTTCAATGAGCAGTTCTTC
many	NA	11	TRBV6-1	TRBJ2-3	CASSHGDTQYF	TGTGCCAGCAGCCATGGGGATACGCAGTATTTT
many	NA	14	TRBV9	TRBJ1-1	CASSRTLRDTEAFF	TGTGCCAGCAGCCGGACTCTAAGGGACACTGAAGCTTTCTTT
few	NA	12	TRBV7-2	TRBJ1-1	CASSLASTEAFF	TGTGCCAGCAGCTTAGCTTCCACTGAAGCTTTCTTT
NA	TRBD1	11	TRBV20-1	TRBJ2-7	CSARTGGGQYF	TGCAGTGCTCGGACAGGGGGCGGGCAGTACTTC
NA	TRBD2	16	TRBV5-1	TRBJ2-3	CGSSFRTSGSTDTQYF	TGCGGCAGCAGCTTCCGGACTAGCGGGAGCACAGATACGCAGTATTTT
few	TRBD2	14	TRBV10-3	TRBJ2-7	CAITTGLAGYEQYF	TGTGCCATCACGACAGGACTAGCGGGTTACGAGCAGTACTTC
NA	NA	11	TRBV10-3	TRBJ2-5	CAIYPRGTQYF	TGTGCCATATACCCCCGGGGGACCCAGTACTTC
many	NA	13	TRBV7-9	TRBJ1-6	CASSLEHRSPLHF	TGTGCCAGCAGCTTAGAGCATCGGTCACCCCTCCACTTT
NA	NA	14	TRBV15	TRBJ1-2	CATSREAGGNGYTF	TGTGCCACCAGCAGAGAGGCCGGGGGGAATGGCTACACCTTC
many	NA	13	TRBV5-1	TRBJ1-5	CASSLAENQPQHF	TGCGCCAGCAGCTTGGCAGAAAATCAGCCCCAGCATTTT
many	NA	13	TRBV18	TRBJ2-7	CASSIPGVYEQYF	TGTGCCAGCTCAATTCCGGGGGTCTACGAGCAGTACTTC
once	NA	13	TRBV7-9	TRBJ1-2	CASSYSSAYGYTF	TGTGCCAGCAGCTACAGCTCCGCCTATGGCTACACCTTC
many	TRBD1	15	TRBV14	TRBJ1-2	CASSPRDRRGYGYTF	TGTGCCAGCAGCCCCCGGGACAGGAGAGGATATGGCTACACCTTC
many	NA	12	TRBV12-3/TRBV12-4	TRBJ1-2	CASSLTDIGYTF	TGTGCCAGCAGCCTGACAGATATCGGCTACACCTTC
many	TRBD1	16	TRBV20-1	TRBJ2-7	CSASSVGTGPSYEQYF	TGCAGTGCTAGCAGCGTTGGGACAGGGCCTTCCTACGAGCAGTACTTC
many	NA	15	TRBV4-2	TRBJ1-4	CASSQEQRGDEKLFF	TGTGCCAGCAGCCAAGAGCAGAGGGGGGATGAAAAACTGTTTTTT
many	NA	12	TRBV12-3/TRBV12-4	TRBJ1-1	CASSLRDTEAFF	TGTGCCAGCAGTTTAAGGGACACTGAAGCTTTCTTT
many	NA	16	TRBV5-8	TRBJ1-2	CASSLEIPGLNYGYTF	TGTGCCAGCAGCTTGGAGATTCCCGGACTTAACTATGGCTACACCTTC
NA	NA	15	TRBV5-1	TRBJ2-7	CASSNTGSSPYEQYF	TGCGCCAGCAGCAATACCGGGTCCTCACCCTACGAGCAGTACTTC
NA	NA	13	TRBV24-1	TRBJ2-3	CATSDTSTDTQYF	TGTGCCACCAGTGACACTAGCACAGATACGCAGTATTTT
many	NA	14	TRBV11-3	TRBJ1-2	CASSQGLLGYGYTF	TGTGCCAGCAGCCAGGGGCTACTAGGCTATGGCTACACCTTC
many	NA	16	TRBV20-1	TRBJ1-3	CSARDLTFSSGNTIYF	TGCAGTGCTAGAGATCTGACCTTTAGCTCTGGAAACACCATATATTTT
many	NA	13	TRBV20-1	TRBJ1-2	CSAPSGVSYGYTF	TGCAGTGCACCCAGTGGGGTTTCCTATGGCTACACCTTC
many	NA	13	TRBV5-4	TRBJ2-7	CASSLPGGYEQYF	TGTGCCAGCAGCTTGCCCGGGGGTTACGAGCAGTACTTC
many	NA	13	TRBV5-6	TRBJ1-6	CASSFSGGSPLHF	TGTGCCAGCAGCTTCTCGGGGGGTTCACCCCTCCACTTT
many	NA	13	TRBV2	TRBJ1-2	CASRRDPMGGYTF	TGTGCCAGCAGGCGGGACCCCATGGGAGGCTACACCTTC
NA	TRBD1	15	TRBV19	TRBJ1-1	CASTVGTGFNTEAFF	TGTGCCAGTACGGTAGGGACAGGGTTTAACACTGAAGCTTTCTTT
many	NA	14	TRBV10-3	TRBJ2-2	CAISDPGRTGELFF	TGTGCCATCAGTGACCCAGGGCGGACCGGGGAGCTGTTTTTT
once	NA	13	TRBV7-9	TRBJ2-3	CASMRGSTDTQYF	TGTGCCAGTATGCGGGGATCCACAGATACGCAGTATTTT
NA	TRBD2	16	TRBV9	TRBJ2-5	CASSDRLAGGGETQYF	TGTGCCAGCAGCGACCGACTAGCGGGAGGAGGAGAGACCCAGTACTTC
NA	NA	10	TRBV7-8	TRBJ2-6	CASSLPGLTF	TGTGCCAGCAGCTTACCTGGACTGACTTTC
many	TRBD2	19	TRBV12-5	TRBJ2-2	CASGLGKGLAGGNTGELFF	TGTGCTAGTGGTTTGGGGAAGGGACTAGCGGGAGGGAACACCGGGGAGCTGTTTTTT
NA	NA	14	TRBV27	TRBJ1-2	CASSLSPNRVGYTF	TGTGCCAGCAGTCTAAGCCCGAACAGGGTAGGCTACACCTTC
NA	TRBD1	15	TRBV6-1	TRBJ2-7	CASSFVSGGTYEQYF	TGTGCCAGCAGTTTTGTGTCAGGGGGAACCTACGAGCAGTACTTC
NA	NA	13	TRBV15	TRBJ1-5	CATSRDVRQPQHF	TGTGCCACCAGCAGAGACGTTAGGCAGCCCCAGCATTTT
NA	NA	9	TRBV24-1	TRBJ2-3	CATSETQYF	TGTGCCACCAGTGAAACACAGTATTTT
NA	TRBD2	15	TRBV5-6	TRBJ2-3	CASSLRLAGGDTQYF	TGTGCCAGCAGCTTGCGACTAGCGGGAGGGGATACGCAGTATTTT
NA	TRBD1	15	TRBV4-3	TRBJ1-5	CASSQGGTGNQPQHF	TGCGCCAGCAGCCAGGGGGGGACAGGCAATCAGCCCCAGCATTTT
NA	TRBD1	18	TRBV19	TRBJ2-7	CASSIPGTGDRAGYEQYF	TGTGCCAGTAGTATCCCGGGGACGGGGGACAGGGCCGGCTACGAGCAGTACTTC
NA	NA	12	TRBV20-1	TRBJ1-1	CSILQMNTEAFF	TGCAGTATTCTCCAAATGAACACTGAAGCTTTCTTT
many	TRBD2	15	TRBV7-6	TRBJ2-1	CASSNRLAGVNEQFF	TGTGCCAGCAGTAATAGACTAGCGGGAGTGAATGAGCAGTTCTTC
many	TRBD1	17	TRBV10-3	TRBJ1-2	CAISEPGQGRYVSGYTF	TGTGCCATCAGTGAGCCGGGACAGGGACGCTACGTGAGTGGCTACACCTTC
NA	TRBD2	17	TRBV20-1	TRBJ2-3	CSARGGTSGRREDTQYF	TGCAGTGCTAGGGGGGGGACTAGCGGGAGGCGGGAGGATACGCAGTATTTT
NA	NA	15	TRBV11-2	TRBJ2-7	CASSHPVQRAYEQYF	TGTGCCAGCAGCCATCCGGTACAGCGGGCCTACGAGCAGTACTTC
NA	NA	13	TRBV24-1	TRBJ2-3	CATSVGHTDTQYF	TGTGCCACCAGTGTAGGACACACAGATACGCAGTATTTT
few	TRBD1	14	TRBV18	TRBJ1-2	CASSAGTGDYGYTF	TGTGCCAGCTCCGCCGGGACAGGGGACTATGGCTACACCTTC
NA	TRBD1	14	TRBV7-9	TRBJ2-7	CASSSGQGAYEQYF	TGTGCCAGCAGCTCCGGACAGGGGGCCTACGAGCAGTACTTC
NA	NA	13	TRBV7-2	TRBJ1-2	CASSFEPDYGCTF	TGTGCCAGCAGCTTTGAGCCCGATTATGGCTGCACCTTC
NA	NA	11	TRBV5-1	TRBJ2-7	CASSLDHEQYF	TGCGCCAGCAGCTTGGATCACGAGCAGTACTTC
medium-sized	NA	14	TRBV20-1	TRBJ1-2	CSAGEQGSGYGYTF	TGCAGTGCTGGAGAACAGGGAAGCGGCTATGGCTACACCTTC